The 10 T cell receptor beta chains below all came from one sample that was sequenced in a study of technical replicates of blood from a handful of donors. Here immunoSEQ multiplex PCR was the method, and the copy in TCRdb shows in-frame clones only, minus some. Of under 75,000 clones in the sample, approximately 83% are singletons; the top ten hold more than 4.5%. The sample consisted of PBMCs. The receptor set was obtained from a human donor in good health. Some clones in this sample may be carry-over from other donors' samples.

The chain links TRBV7-9 to TRBJ1-1; D may be TRBD1 (5 bases). This CDR3 is 15 amino acids long. In germline, CDR1 is SEHNR, CDR2 FQNEAQ (reference sequence). V was trimmed by 1 base and J by 0 bases, leaving 9 bases between them. The CDR3, as DNA: TGTGCCAGCAGCTTAGGAGGCAGGGTGAACACTGAAGCTTTCTTT. It yields the protein CASSLGGRVNTEAFF.

The chain recombines TRBV18 with TRBJ1-1, with D perhaps matching TRBD1 (6 bases). Trimming pared 2 bases from V and 2 bases from J, leaving 9 bases between. Germline V gene data show CDR1 as KGHSH and CDR2 as LQKENI. This CDR3 is 14 amino acids long. The CDR3 DNA reads as TGTGCCAGCTCACCATGGACAGAAAACACTGAAGCTTTCTTT. This translates into CASSPWTENTEAFF.

The rearrangement uses TRBV11-2 and TRBJ2-2; the match to TRBD1 covers 7 bases. CDR3 length: 15 residues. CDR1 and CDR2 (germline): SGHAT, FQNNGV. The trim removed 3 bases at V and 1 base at J, leaving 2 bases unmatched. The CDR3 sequence is CASSLGTVNTGELFF. CDR3 in DNA: TGTGCCAGCAGCTTGGGGACAGTGAACACCGGGGAGCTGTTTTTT.

The chain couples TRBV7-2 to TRBJ2-3; a weak D match, TRBD2 (6 bases). The length of the CDR3 is 12 residues. Germline values: CDR1 SGHTA, CDR2 FQGNSA. Trimming took 5 bases from V and 4 from J, leaving 7 bases between them. This chain's CDR3 is CASSTGADTQYF. The CDR3 coding sequence is TGTGCCAGCAGCACGGGGGCAGATACGCAGTATTTT.

Comment on this clone: Sequence at one end of the junction differs from germline and may be a read error. The chain has TRBV7-9 and TRBJ1-6; 9 bases are shared with TRBD1. This CDR3 has 16 amino acids. Germline-derived CDR1 and CDR2 are SEHNR and FQNEAQ (reference sequence). CDR3: CASSLGDRGYNSPLHF. The CDR3 region has the DNA TGTGCCAGCAGCTTAGGAGACAGGGGGTATAACTCACCCCTCCACTTT. The full variable domain, rest sourced from reference TRBV7-9 and TRBJ1-6, is DTGVSQNPRHKITKRGQNVTFRCDPISEHNRLYWYRQTLGQGPEFLTYFQNEAQLEKSRLLSDRFSAERPKGSFSTLEIQRTEQGDSAMYLCASSLGDRGYNSPLHFGNGTRLTVT.

This clone was seen only once. J is TRBJ1-3 and V is TRBV2; D gene unclear. This CDR3 has 15 amino acids. Germline V gene lookup returns CDR1 SNHLY and CDR2 FYNNEI. V gave up 4 bases and J gave up 0 bases, with 10 bases separating them. DNA of the CDR3: TGTGCCAGCAGTGGATGGGCAGCCTCTGGAAACACCATATATTTT. Translated: CASSGWAASGNTIYF.

CDR3 sequence (DNA): TGTGCCAGCAAAAAAGAGGCTTTGAACACTGAAGCTTTCTTT. It is translated as CASKKEALNTEAFF. The chain joins TRBV6-1 to TRBJ1-1; unclear D gene. Germline V CDR1 and CDR2: MNHNS, SASEGT. V lost 7 bases to trimming and J lost 0 bases, with 12 bases between them. The CDR3 is made up of 14 amino acids.

V and J are TRBV6-5 and TRBJ2-1, with a weak D call TRBD2 (6 bases). CDR1 and CDR2 from the germline V gene are MNHEY and SVGAGI. Trimming took 5 bases from V and 6 from J, leaving 14 bases between them. This CDR3 is 14 amino acids long. The CDR3 loop reads CASSQGLTLNEQFF. The CDR3 coding sequence is TGTGCCAGCAGTCAAGGACTAACCCTCAATGAGCAGTTCTTC.

This clone was recorded a few times. This chain connects TRBV10-3 to TRBJ2-1; perhaps TRBD1 as D (6 bases). The CDR3 is 16 residues long. Trimming shortened V by 0 bases and J by 7 bases, and 16 bases separated the two germline ends. Germline lookup yields CDR1 ENHRY and CDR2 SYGVKD. The CDR3 loop is CAISESYETGGNEQFF. The CDR3 coding sequence is TGTGCCATCAGTGAGTCATATGAGACAGGAGGAAATGAGCAGTTCTTC.

The chain is built from TRBV5-4 and TRBJ1-5; no clear D. The CDR3 totals 15 residues. V was shortened by 7 bases and J by 5 bases, with 19 bases between the two germline ends. Germline V gene lookup returns CDR1 SGHNT and CDR2 YYREEE (reference sequence). The DNA for the CDR3 is TGTGCCAGCCCGAGGGAGGTCCCTCGCGATCAGCCCCAGCATTTT. This encodes CASPREVPRDQPQHF.